What follows are 24 T cell receptor beta chains derived from one specimen sequenced in a study of blood T cell repertoires in COVID-19. The table came from immunoSEQ multiplex PCR; TCRdb's copy has only in-frame clones and leaves some out. The sample shows about 75,000 clones, about four fifths of them seen only once. Sequenced input: peripheral blood. These receptors came from a woman at least 80 years old with active or convalescent COVID-19.

The J gene is TRBJ2-3, the V gene TRBV18, with D hard to call. V was cut by 3 bases and J by 3 bases, with 16 bases left in between. The germline gives CDR1 KGHSH, CDR2 LQKENI. The CDR3 runs 16 residues. Here the CDR3 DNA reads TGTGCCAGCTCACCGAGAGGCGGATTGACTACAGATACGCAGTATTTT. This sequence encodes CASSPRGGLTTDTQYF.

The chain has TRBV4-3 and TRBJ1-4, with D maybe TRBD1 (6 bases). Trimming left V 4 bases short and J 4 bases short, with 19 bases between. Germline V gene lookup returns CDR1 LGHNA and CDR2 YSLEER. This CDR3 has 17 amino acids. CDR3 nucleotides: TGCGCCAGCAGCCCCCAGGGGCCCGGAACGGTTAATGAAAAACTGTTTTTT. It specifies CASSPQGPGTVNEKLFF.

This sequence joins TRBV3-1 (or the pseudogene TRBV3-2) and TRBJ2-3, with 9 bases identical to TRBD2. The CDR3 has 17 residues. Germline CDR1 is LGHDT and CDR2 is YNNKEL (reference sequence). V dropped 3 bases and J dropped 0; count of bases not matched to a gene: 7. CDR3 in amino acids: CASSQRLAVLSTDTQYF. CDR3 coding DNA: TGTGCCAGCAGCCAGCGACTAGCGGTCCTTAGCACAGATACGCAGTATTTT.

This clone was detected once. The chain uses TRBV4-1 and TRBJ2-3, with 8 bases fitting TRBD1. This CDR3 contains 17 residues. Germline loops: CDR1 MGHRA, CDR2 YSYEKL. With 3 bases clipped from V and 0 bases from J, the junction kept 8 bases outside the gene matches. CDR3 coding DNA: TGCGCCAGCAGCCAGACTCCGACAGGGGCTAGCACAGATACGCAGTATTTT. Translating gives CASSQTPTGASTDTQYF.

The V and J genes are TRBV28 and TRBJ2-7; TRBD1 aligns across 7 bases. The germline V gene encodes CDR1 MDHEN and CDR2 SYDVKM. The CDR3 totals 14 residues. Trimming took 6 bases from V and 2 from J; bases not matched to a gene: 7. CDR3: CASSYPTGTYEQYF. In nucleotides, the CDR3 is TGTGCCAGCAGCTACCCGACAGGGACCTACGAGCAGTACTTC. Supplemented by reference TRBV28 and TRBJ2-7, the full variable domain reads DVKVTQSSRYLVKRTGEKVFLECVQDMDHENMFWYRQDPGLGLRLIYFSYDVKMKEKGDIPEGYSVSREKKERFSLILESASTNQTSMYLCASSYPTGTYEQYFGPGTRLTVT.

This rearrangement joins TRBV7-2 to TRBJ2-3; TRBD2 matches at 7 bases. The CDR3 totals 17 residues. Per germline, CDR1 SGHTA and CDR2 FQGNSA. With V trimmed by 3 bases and J by 0 bases, 9 bases remained unmatched. The CDR3 protein is CASSLRTRPTSTDTQYF. The CDR3 coding sequence is TGTGCCAGCAGCTTGAGGACTAGACCTACTAGCACAGATACGCAGTATTTT.

The chain carries TRBV11-2 and TRBJ2-2, with no clear D. The germline V and J ends were trimmed by 1 base and 0 bases, with 6 bases remaining between them. Germline V gives CDR1 SGHAT, CDR2 FQNNGV. The CDR3 has 15 residues. The CDR3 DNA follows: TGTGCCAGCAGCTTAGGTTGGCCGAACACCGGGGAGCTGTTTTTT. Its protein product is CASSLGWPNTGELFF.

The V and J genes are TRBV7-2 and TRBJ2-3, with 10 nucleotides matching TRBD2. From germline, CDR1 is SGHTA and CDR2 FQGNSA. The CDR3 runs to 16 residues. The V gene end was trimmed by 2 bases and the J gene end by 3 bases; junction bases not matched to a gene: 5. The CDR3 coding sequence is TGTGCCAGCAGCTTAAGAGCGGGAGGGGTTACAGATACGCAGTATTTT. Translating it yields CASSLRAGGVTDTQYF.

This rearrangement joins TRBV19 to TRBJ2-1; weak D call: TRBD1 (6 bases). Trimming shortened V by 5 bases and J by 9 bases, and 20 bases separated the two germline ends. Germline loops: CDR1 LNHDA, CDR2 SQIVND (reference sequence). The CDR3 has 15 amino acids. CDR3: CASSSNRAGGGEQFF. The CDR3, as DNA: TGTGCCAGTAGTTCAAACAGGGCCGGAGGAGGTGAGCAGTTCTTC.

The table lists this clone with a few counts. The V gene is TRBV6-5, the J gene TRBJ2-7, with D perhaps TRBD1 (6 bases). Germline-derived CDR1 and CDR2 are MNHEY and SVGAGI. This CDR3 is 16 amino acids long. Trimming left V 0 bases short and J 1 base short, with 13 bases between. The CDR3 sequence is CASSYSGASASYEQYF. Written as DNA, the CDR3 is TGTGCCAGCAGTTACTCGGGGGCATCCGCTTCCTACGAGCAGTACTTC.

The chain is built from TRBV7-8 and TRBJ1-1, with D perhaps matching TRBD1 (5 bases). Trimming pared 5 bases from V and 5 bases from J, leaving 18 bases between. The CDR3 is 15 amino acids. Germline assignment: CDR1 SGHVS and CDR2 FQNEAQ. In DNA form, the CDR3 reads TGTGCCAGCAGCCTATGGGGTGGGGGGAGTACTGAAGCTTTCTTT. It yields the protein CASSLWGGGSTEAFF.

The gene calls are TRBV25-1 and TRBJ2-7, with 12 bases identical to TRBD2. The J segment lost 3 bases and the V segment lost 2 bases, leaving 5 bases of the junction unmatched. The CDR3 is made up of 16 amino acids. Per germline, CDR1 MGHDK and CDR2 SYGVNS. The CDR3 region has the DNA TGTGCCAGCAGTGAACCCCAGGGACTAGCGGGCTACGAGCAGTACTTC. It is translated as CASSEPQGLAGYEQYF.

This chain uses TRBV15 with TRBJ2-3, with D possibly being TRBD2 (5 bases). From germline, CDR1 is LNHNV and CDR2 YYDKDF (reference sequence). The V and J ends lost 7 bases and 5 bases respectively, with 16 bases between them. The CDR3 has 14 amino acids. The CDR3 DNA follows: TGTGCCACCAAAAGGCGGCTAGCAATAGATACGCAGTATTTT. Protein: CATKRRLAIDTQYF.

The genes are TRBV18 and TRBJ2-6; 9 bases line up with TRBD2. V shed 3 bases and J 2 bases; nucleotides not matched to a gene: 8. Germline CDR1 and CDR2: KGHSH and LQKENI. The CDR3 loop spans 18 amino acids. The CDR3 sequence: CASSPTTSGNTGANVLTF. CDR3 nucleotides: TGTGCCAGCTCACCGACGACTAGCGGCAACACTGGGGCCAACGTCCTGACTTTC.

This chain links TRBV6-6 with TRBJ2-7; maybe TRBD2 (6 bases). CDR3 length: 15 residues. V gave up 0 bases and J gave up 2 bases, with 11 bases separating them. Germline V gene sequence: CDR1 MNHNY, CDR2 SVGAGI (reference sequence). The CDR3 is CASSYSGGKAYEQYF. In DNA, the CDR3 is TGTGCCAGCAGTTACTCAGGCGGGAAAGCCTACGAGCAGTACTTC.

The chain links TRBV7-2 to TRBJ2-7; D not resolved. The V and J ends lost 2 bases and 1 base respectively, with 6 bases between them. CDR1 and CDR2 (germline): SGHTA, FQGNSA. The CDR3 loop spans 13 amino acids. The CDR3 loop is CASSLSRSYEQYF. In DNA, the CDR3 is TGTGCCAGCAGCTTATCACGGTCCTACGAGCAGTACTTC.

This clone was detected only a few times. The chain links TRBV3-1 (or the pseudogene TRBV3-2) to TRBJ2-3; perhaps TRBD2 as D (7 bases). The CDR3 runs to 15 residues. Germline V lookup: CDR1 LGHDT, CDR2 YNNKEL (reference sequence). V was clipped by 3 bases and J by 3 bases, with 13 bases between them. CDR3 sequence reads: CASSQWGGLTDTQYF. CDR3 coding DNA: TGTGCCAGCAGCCAGTGGGGGGGCCTTACAGATACGCAGTATTTT.

This sequence joins TRBV5-1 and TRBJ2-3, with 7 bases fitting TRBD2. CDR1 and CDR2 from the germline V gene are SGHRS and YFSETQ. Germline trimming cut 0 bases from V and 1 base from J; bases unmatched to any gene: 5. The CDR3 runs 16 residues. CDR3: CASSLEASGRTDTQYF. The CDR3 DNA reads TGCGCCAGCAGCTTGGAGGCTAGCGGTCGCACAGATACGCAGTATTTT.

The V call is TRBV19, the J call TRBJ1-1; 8 nucleotides agree with TRBD1. The J segment lost 8 bases and the V segment lost 4 bases, leaving 9 bases of the junction unmatched. The germline gives CDR1 LNHDA, CDR2 SQIVND (reference sequence). This CDR3 comprises 14 residues. The CDR3 DNA is TGTGCCAGTAGTAGGGCGACAGGGGCAGGGGAAGCTTTCTTT. Its translation: CASSRATGAGEAFF.

The V gene is TRBV7-2, the J gene TRBJ1-2, with a possible D match to TRBD1 (5 bases). This CDR3 is 14 amino acids long. V gave up 5 bases and J gave up 4 bases, with 14 bases separating them. Germline V gene lookup returns CDR1 SGHTA and CDR2 FQGNSA. CDR3 region: CASSTQHGGYGYTF. The DNA for the CDR3 is TGTGCCAGCAGCACACAACACGGGGGCTATGGCTACACCTTC.

The chain uses TRBV24-1 and TRBJ1-2; weak D call: TRBD1 (6 bases). The CDR3 loop spans 14 amino acids. Germline V gives CDR1 KGHDR, CDR2 SFDVKD. V lost 7 bases, J lost 4 bases, and 15 bases lay in between. In nucleotides, the CDR3 is TGTGCCACCAGAGAGGGAGGGGGAGGCTATGGCTACACCTTC. Amino acids: CATREGGGGYGYTF.

V gene TRBV5-1 combines with J gene TRBJ1-3; no definite D call. V was pared by 1 base and J by 2 bases, with 19 bases between. The germline gives CDR1 SGHRS, CDR2 YFSETQ. This CDR3 has 18 amino acids. The CDR3 region is CASSLFSGWSGAGNTIYF. The CDR3 coding sequence is TGCGCCAGCAGCTTGTTCTCCGGGTGGTCGGGTGCTGGAAACACCATATATTTT.

The table lists this clone with a few counts. The chain carries TRBV28 and TRBJ2-2, with D perhaps matching TRBD2 (6 bases). The CDR3 is made up of 15 amino acids. CDR1 is MDHEN and CDR2 is SYDVKM in the germline V gene. Trimming stripped 7 bases from V and 0 bases from J, with 12 bases between. CDR3 region: CASKEEGSNTGELFF. Written as DNA, the CDR3 is TGTGCCAGCAAGGAGGAGGGATCGAACACCGGGGAGCTGTTTTTT.

The gene calls are TRBV4-3 and TRBJ2-2, with 8 nucleotides matching TRBD2. The CDR3 length is 16 residues. Germline CDR1 LGHNA, CDR2 YSLEER. The V and J ends lost 4 bases and 2 bases, in that order; junction bases with no gene match: 6. CDR3 in amino acids: CASSPYLAGNTGELFF. The CDR3 DNA is TGCGCCAGCAGCCCCTATCTAGCGGGTAACACCGGGGAGCTGTTTTTT.